This TCR beta chain derives from a study of cytomegalovirus exposure and HLA in healthy donors. This clone was seen only a few times. Antigen: not known. Notes on the study in general: The Asian-associated ancestry cluster reportedly had fewer N-insertions than the roughly 670-donor mean in a later analysis.

Germline V gives CDR1 MRHNA, CDR2 SNTAGT. The CDR3 runs to 15 residues. J was trimmed by 8 bases and V by 5 bases; bases with no gene match: 8. PCR amplification relied on 60 Vbeta primers (plus 13 Jbeta primers). Produced via immunoSEQ multiplex PCR; TCRdb's table is partial and in-frame only. The table shows 95,000 to 100,000 clones, with about four fifths occurring only once. Specimen: PBMCs. This TCR came from a woman aged 40 to 50 in good health and CMV-seronegative. The gene calls are TRBV6-4 and TRBJ1-6, with 8 bases fitting TRBD1. CDR3 nucleotides: TGTGCCAGCAGTAAGGACACAGGGGGAGATTCACCCCTCCACTTT. It codes for CASSKDTGGDSPLHF.